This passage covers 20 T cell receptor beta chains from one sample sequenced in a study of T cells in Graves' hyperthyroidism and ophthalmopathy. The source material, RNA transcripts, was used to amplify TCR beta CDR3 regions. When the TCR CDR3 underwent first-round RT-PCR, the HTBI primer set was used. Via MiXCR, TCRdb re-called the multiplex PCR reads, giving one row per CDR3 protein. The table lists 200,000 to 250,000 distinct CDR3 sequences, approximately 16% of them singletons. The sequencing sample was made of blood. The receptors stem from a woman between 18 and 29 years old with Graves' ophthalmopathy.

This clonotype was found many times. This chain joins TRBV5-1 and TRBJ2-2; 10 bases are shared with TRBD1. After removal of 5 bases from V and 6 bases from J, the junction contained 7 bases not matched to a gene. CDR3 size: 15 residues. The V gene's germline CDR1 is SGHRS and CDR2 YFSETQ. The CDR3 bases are TGCGCCAGCAGTCCGGGACAGGGGAGCGCCGGGGAGCTGTTTTTT. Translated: CASSPGQGSAGELFF. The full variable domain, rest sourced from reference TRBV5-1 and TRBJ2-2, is KAGVTQTPRYLIKTRGQQVTLSCSPISGHRSVSWYQQTPGQGLQFLFEYFSETQRNKGNFPGRFSGRQFSNSRSEMNVSTLELGDSALYLCASSPGQGSAGELFFGEGSRLTVL.

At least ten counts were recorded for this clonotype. In DNA, the CDR3 is TGTGCCAGCAGCTTGGCTGCGACCGGAGAAAACATTCAGTACTTC. This translates into CASSLAATGENIQYF. J is TRBJ2-4 and V is TRBV5-8; D call uncertain. From germline, CDR1 is SGHTS and CDR2 YDEGEE. CDR3 length: 15 amino acids. V was clipped by 0 bases and J by 5 bases, with 12 bases between them.

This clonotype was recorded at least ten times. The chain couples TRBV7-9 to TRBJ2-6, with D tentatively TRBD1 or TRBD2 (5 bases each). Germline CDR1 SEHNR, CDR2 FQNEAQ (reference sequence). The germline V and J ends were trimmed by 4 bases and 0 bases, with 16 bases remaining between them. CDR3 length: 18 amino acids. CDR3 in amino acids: CASSSSGRQSSGANVLTF. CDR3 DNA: TGTGCCAGCAGCTCCTCGGGACGGCAAAGCTCTGGGGCCAACGTCCTGACTTTC. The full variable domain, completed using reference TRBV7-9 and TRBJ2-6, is DTGVSQNPRHKITKRGQNVTFRCDPISEHNRLYWYRQTLGQGPEFLTYFQNEAQLEKSRLLSDRFSAERPKGSFSTLEIQRTEQGDSAMYLCASSSSGRQSSGANVLTFGAGSRLTVL.

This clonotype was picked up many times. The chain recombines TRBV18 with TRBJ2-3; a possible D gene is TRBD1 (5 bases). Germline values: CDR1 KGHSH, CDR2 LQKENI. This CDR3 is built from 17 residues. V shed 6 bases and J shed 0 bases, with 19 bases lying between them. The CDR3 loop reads CASSPAWGTSSTDTQYF. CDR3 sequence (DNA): TGTGCCAGCTCTCCGGCGTGGGGCACCTCTAGCACAGATACGCAGTATTTT. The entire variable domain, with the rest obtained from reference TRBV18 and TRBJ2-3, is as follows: NAGVMQNPRHLVRRRGQEARLRCSPMKGHSHVYWYRQLPEEGLKFMVYLQKENIIDESGMPKERFSAEFPKEGPSILRIQQVVRGDSAAYFCASSPAWGTSSTDTQYFGPGTRLTVL.

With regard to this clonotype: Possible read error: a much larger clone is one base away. CDR3 in DNA: TGTGCCAGCAGTGAAGTGGGGACCGGTTCACTCCTCCACTTT. Translated, it gives CASSEVGTGSLLHF. The chain uses TRBV6-1 and TRBJ1-6; possible D gene TRBD1, 5 bases. This CDR3 has 14 amino acids. Per the germline V gene, CDR1 is MNHNS and CDR2 is SASEGT.

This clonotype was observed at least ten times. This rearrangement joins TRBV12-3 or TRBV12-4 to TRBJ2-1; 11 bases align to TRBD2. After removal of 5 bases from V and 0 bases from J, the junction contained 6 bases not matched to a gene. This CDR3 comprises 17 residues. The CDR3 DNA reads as TGTGCCAGCAGTCCACGGACTAGCGGGCTCTCCTACAATGAGCAGTTCTTC. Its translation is CASSPRTSGLSYNEQFF.

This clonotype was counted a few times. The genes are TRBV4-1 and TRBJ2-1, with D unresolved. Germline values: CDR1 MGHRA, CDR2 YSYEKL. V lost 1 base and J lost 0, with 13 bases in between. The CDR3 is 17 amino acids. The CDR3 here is CASSQAERQYSYNEQFF. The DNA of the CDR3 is TGCGCCAGCAGCCAAGCTGAGAGGCAATACTCCTACAATGAGCAGTTCTTC.

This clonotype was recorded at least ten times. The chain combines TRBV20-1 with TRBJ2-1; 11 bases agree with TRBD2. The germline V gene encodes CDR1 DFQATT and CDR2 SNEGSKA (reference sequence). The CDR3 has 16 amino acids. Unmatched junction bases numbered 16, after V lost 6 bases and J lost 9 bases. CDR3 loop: CSAREPIAGGPGEQFF. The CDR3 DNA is TGCAGTGCGCGGGAACCTATAGCGGGGGGGCCTGGTGAGCAGTTCTTC.

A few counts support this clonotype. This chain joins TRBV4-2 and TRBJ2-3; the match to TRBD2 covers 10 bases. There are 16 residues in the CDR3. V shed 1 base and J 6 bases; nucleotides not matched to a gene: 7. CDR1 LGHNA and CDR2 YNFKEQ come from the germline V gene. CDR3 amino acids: CASSQGGTSVRDTQYF. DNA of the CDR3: TGTGCCAGCAGCCAAGGGGGGACTAGCGTCCGTGATACGCAGTATTTT.

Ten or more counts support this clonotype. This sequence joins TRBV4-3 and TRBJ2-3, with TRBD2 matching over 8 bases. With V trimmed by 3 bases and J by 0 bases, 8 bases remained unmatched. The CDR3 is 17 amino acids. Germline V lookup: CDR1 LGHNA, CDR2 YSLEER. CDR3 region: CASSHARLALSTDTQYF. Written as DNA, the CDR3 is TGCGCCAGCAGCCACGCTAGACTAGCGCTAAGCACAGATACGCAGTATTTT.

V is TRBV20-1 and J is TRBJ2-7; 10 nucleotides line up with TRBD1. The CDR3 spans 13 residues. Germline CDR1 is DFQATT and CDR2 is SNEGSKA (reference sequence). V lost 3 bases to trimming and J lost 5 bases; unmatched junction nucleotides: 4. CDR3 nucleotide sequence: TGCAGTGCTAGCCCCGGACAGGGGGACGAGCAGTACTTC. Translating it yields CSASPGQGDEQYF.

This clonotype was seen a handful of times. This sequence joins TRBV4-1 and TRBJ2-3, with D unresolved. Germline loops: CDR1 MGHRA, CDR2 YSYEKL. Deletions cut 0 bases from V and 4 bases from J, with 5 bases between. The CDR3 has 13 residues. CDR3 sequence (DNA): TGCGCCAGCAGCCAAGATGTGCCAGATACGCAGTATTTT. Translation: CASSQDVPDTQYF.

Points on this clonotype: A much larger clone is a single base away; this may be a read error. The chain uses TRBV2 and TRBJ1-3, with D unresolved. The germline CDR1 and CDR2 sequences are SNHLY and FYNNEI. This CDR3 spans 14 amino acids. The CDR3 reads CDSSPMDSGNTIYF. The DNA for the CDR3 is TGTGACAGCAGTCCCATGGACTCTGGAAACACCATATATTTT.

The CDR3 protein is CASSWGQGDEQFF. The DNA of the CDR3 is TGTGCCAGCAGCTGGGGGCAGGGCGATGAGCAGTTCTTC. This chain uses TRBV11-3 with TRBJ2-1, with D possibly being TRBD1 (6 bases). The CDR3 contains 13 residues. In germline, CDR1 is SGHNT, CDR2 YENEEA. Trimming pared 4 bases from V and 8 bases from J, leaving 12 bases between.

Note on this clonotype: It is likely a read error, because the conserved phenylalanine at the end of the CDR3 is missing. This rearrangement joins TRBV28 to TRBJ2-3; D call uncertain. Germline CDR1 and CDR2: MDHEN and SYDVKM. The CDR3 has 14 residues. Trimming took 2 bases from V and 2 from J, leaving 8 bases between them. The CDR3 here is CASSLLSSTDTQYL. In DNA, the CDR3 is TGTGCCAGCAGTTTACTGTCGTCCACAGATACGCAGTATCTT.

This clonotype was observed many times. In DNA, the CDR3 is TGTGCCAGCAGTACCCCCGGGACAGGTACCTACGAGCAGTACTTC. Its protein product is CASSTPGTGTYEQYF. The rearrangement uses TRBV27 and TRBJ2-7, with 8 bases identical to TRBD1. Germline V lookup: CDR1 MNHEY, CDR2 SMNVEV (reference sequence). This CDR3 contains 15 residues. V shed 5 bases, J shed 2 bases, and the junction held 8 bases outside the gene matches.

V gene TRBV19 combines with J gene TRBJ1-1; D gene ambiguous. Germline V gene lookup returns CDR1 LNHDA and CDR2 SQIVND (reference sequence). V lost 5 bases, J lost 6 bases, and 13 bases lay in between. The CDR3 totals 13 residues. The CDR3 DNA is TGTGCCAGTAGTGCGGATAGGAGCCCTGAAGCTTTCTTT. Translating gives CASSADRSPEAFF.

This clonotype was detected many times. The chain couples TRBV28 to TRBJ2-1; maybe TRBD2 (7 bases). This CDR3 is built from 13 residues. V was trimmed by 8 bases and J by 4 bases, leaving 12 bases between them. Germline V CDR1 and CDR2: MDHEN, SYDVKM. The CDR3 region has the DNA TGTGCCAGCGGGGGGGCCGGGTACAATGAGCAGTTCTTC. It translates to CASGGAGYNEQFF.

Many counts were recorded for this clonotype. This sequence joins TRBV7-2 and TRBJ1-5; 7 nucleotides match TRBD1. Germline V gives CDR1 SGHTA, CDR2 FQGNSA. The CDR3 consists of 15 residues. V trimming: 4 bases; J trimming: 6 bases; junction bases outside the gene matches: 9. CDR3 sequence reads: CASSSIDRVSQPQHF. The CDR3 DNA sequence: TGTGCCAGCAGCTCGATAGACAGGGTCAGTCAGCCCCAGCATTTT. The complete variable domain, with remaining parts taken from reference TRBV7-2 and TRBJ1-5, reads GAGVSQSPSNKVTEKGKDVELRCDPISGHTALYWYRQSLGQGLEFLIYFQGNSAPDKSGLPSDRFSAERTGGSVSTLTIQRTQQEDSAVYLCASSSIDRVSQPQHFGDGTRLSIL.

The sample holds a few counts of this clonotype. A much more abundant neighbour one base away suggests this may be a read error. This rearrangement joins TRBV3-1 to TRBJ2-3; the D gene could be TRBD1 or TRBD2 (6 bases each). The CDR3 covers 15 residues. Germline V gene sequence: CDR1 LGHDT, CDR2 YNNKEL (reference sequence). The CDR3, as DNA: TGTGCCAGCAGCCAAGAGGGGGGCAACACAGATACGCAGTGTTTT. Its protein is CASSQEGGNTDTQCF.